This T cell receptor (beta chain) stems from a study of T cells after yellow fever vaccination (dated by TCRdb to between 2018 and 2021). Turning to the overall study: The SMART-Seq v4 Ultra Low Input RNA kit was used to prepare libraries from fractions with low cell numbers. The cohort comprised two healthy male donors, one aged 18 to 29 and one aged 30 to 40 years. Blood was collected at multiple timepoints before and after primary and secondary immunization, and bulk PBMC replicates and cell subsets were isolated. To track T-cell clones before and after primary and booster YFV17D yellow fever vaccination, bulk TCR alpha and beta repertoires were sequenced longitudinally. Points the paper makes about the study in general: Because the study included only a couple of donors, the extent to which the findings can be generalized is limited. Because abundant contaminating clonotypes from the bulk population could be contained in FACS-sorted repertoires, computational filtering was required. A small fraction of clonotypes appeared in both the CD4 and CD8 compartments, likely as a result of convergent recombination. The secondary T-cell response was found to be weaker but faster than the primary response, with a peak reached on day 5 rather than on day 15. After the booster, most clones that had expanded after primary vaccination were detected again (roughly 95% of CD4 and more than 85% of CD8), suggesting broad maintenance of memory.

TCR cDNA was synthesized by 5'RACE template switching, which introduced a universal primer site and unique molecular identifiers. Priming for cDNA synthesis came from both the TCR alpha and TCR beta constant segments. Two PCR steps were used to amplify libraries, with sample barcodes and sequencing adapters being added in the second step. Sequencing of libraries was performed on Illumina HiSeq 2500 (2x100 bp) or NovaSeq (2x150 bp). The authors' analysis ran thus. Demultiplexing of reads and collapsing into UMI consensus sequences were performed with MIGEC, and V(D)J alignment was carried out with MiXCR. Vaccine-responding clonotypes were defined with edgeR using replicate PBMC samples, requiring FDR below 0.01 and a log2 fold change above 5 up to day 15. Each bulk clonotype received a CD4 or CD8 identity based on whether the sequenced CD4 or CD8 repertoire contained that clonotype at higher abundance. Clonotypes enriched at least 10-fold in dextramer-positive versus dextramer-negative fractions were classed as NS4B-specific, and CD4-biased clonotypes were left out. TCRdb itself trimmed the public reads at Q25 with fastp, ran MiXCR and retained productive beta chains. Rows with one shared CDR3 protein collapse into an entry with the most common genes and DNA. The V and J calls, along with clone size, are taken from TCRdb and not from the paper's own processing. The sample table records approximately 85,000 distinct CDR3 sequences; approximately 12% of these occur just once. The ten largest clones represent just under 25% of the sample.

The treatment or condition label for this specimen denotes: live attenuated yellow fever vaccine strain. A standard Ficoll-Paque protocol was used to isolate PBMCs from peripheral blood. Epitope-specific CD8 T cells were sorted with a dextramer loaded with the yellow fever NS4B epitope peptide, together with anti-CD3 and anti-CD8 staining. RNA was extracted with TriZol from bulk PBMCs, CD4 and CD8 fractions, and dextramer-positive and dextramer-negative fractions. This clonotype was seen a handful of times. Within one base of it there is no much larger clone, and no base qualities were kept. This specimen was CD8+ T cells not binding an NS4B(214-222) dextramer, sorted from PBMCs, taken about 21 days after the first yellow fever vaccination. This sample's cell subset or site label indicates: NS4B epitope dextramer-negative CD8 T cells. The receptor was derived from a man aged 18 to 30 who received the YFV17D yellow fever vaccine.

DNA sequence: TGTGCCAGCAGATCTAGCGGAACCGAGGCCCAGTACTTC. Its protein reads: CASRSSGTEAQYF. The chain couples TRBV7-3 to TRBJ2-5; 7 bases in between match TRBD2. Reading the germline V gene gives CDR1 SGHTA and CDR2 FQGTGA. From V the trimming removes 6 bases and from J it removes 9 bases, while the gene matches leave 10 bases of the junction unaccounted for. The CDR3 has 13 amino acids, counting the end cysteine and phenylalanine. CDR3 DNA is the only sequence kept; it has 39 bases, read in frame from the first base.